One T cell receptor (beta chain) is described in this entry. The entry originates in a study of blood T cell repertoires in COVID-19. Study summary: The study drew acute and convalescent COVID-19 samples from the United States, Italy and Spain. T cells, B-cell-depleted T cells, or PBMCs provided the cDNA or gDNA that served as material.

Authors' data handling: Amplification with reference gene primers provided the estimates of nucleated cell counts. The protocol was immunoSEQ multiplex PCR, while the TCRdb copy is restricted to in-frame clones and leaves out a portion. That table furnishes V, J and clone size, whereas the DNA furnished D and trimming. The table has around 270,000 clones, 75% to 90% seen once. This TCR derives from a man aged 35-49 years with acute or convalescent COVID-19. The sequenced sample was peripheral blood.

For the CDR3, the DNA is TGCGCCAGCAGCCGGACTAGCGGGGACACAGATACGCAGTATTTT. Its protein is CASSRTSGDTDTQYF. The gene calls are TRBV5-1 and TRBJ2-3; the match to TRBD2 covers 12 bases. With 4 bases clipped from V and 2 bases from J, the junction kept 2 bases outside the gene matches. The CDR3 contains 15 residues. CDR1 SGHRS and CDR2 YFSETQ come from the germline V gene.